These T cell receptor beta chains were read from a single sample in a study of T cell repertoires in cytomegalovirus infection. TCRdb reprocessed the reads via MiXCR and lists one record per CDR3 protein. Of around 240,000 distinct CDR3 sequences listed, approximately 22% are singletons. The sample consisted of CD8+ T cells from PBMCs. The source is a human donor in good health (CMV status not recorded). Some clones in this sample may be carry-over from other donors' samples. Both conserved end residues are part of each CDR3. A D gene is named only where the DNA matches it firmly. The listing skips clone size in some rows; elsewhere it reads once, few, many or a size class.

j_call v_call d_call clone_size cdr3_nt cdr3_aa
TRBJ1-1 TRBV28 . . TGTGCCAGCAGTTTGTGGCAGAACACTGAAGCTTTCTTT CASSLWQNTEAFF
TRBJ2-7 TRBV7-2 . many TGTGCCAGCAGCTTAAGAACCGCTAACGAGCAGTACTTC CASSLRTANEQYF
TRBJ1-2 TRBV28 . many TGTGCCAGCAGTTTTGGCGTCATCCAAGGGGGCTACACCTTC CASSFGVIQGGYTF
TRBJ2-7 TRBV5-1 TRBD1 . TGCGCCAGCAGCACCGAACCGACAGGGGGCCACGAGCAGTACTTC CASSTEPTGGHEQYF
TRBJ1-1 TRBV13 . . TGTGCCAGCAGCTCACAGGAGGGGGACACTGAAGCTTTCTTT CASSSQEGDTEAFF
TRBJ1-5 TRBV2 . . TGTGCCAGCAGTGAAGCGACAGTTGGGGTATCTTTT CASSEATVGVSF
TRBJ1-1 TRBV12-3/TRBV12-4 TRBD1 many TGTGCCAGCAGTTCCCCGACAGGGTTCACTGAAGCTTTCTTT CASSSPTGFTEAFF
TRBJ2-3 TRBV7-9 . few TGTGCCAGCAGCCCAGTCGCCAGGGGGAGGAATACGCAGTATTTT CASSPVARGRNTQYF
TRBJ1-2 TRBV9 TRBD1 few TGTGCCAGCAGCCAGTACTATGGGACAGCTCTAGACTATGGCTACACCTTC CASSQYYGTALDYGYTF
TRBJ2-1 TRBV28 TRBD1 . TGTGCCAGCAACATAGGGGGACAGCTCAATGAGCAGTTCTTC CASNIGGQLNEQFF
TRBJ1-1 TRBV28 . . TGTGCCAGCAGTTTGGTGCTTGAGAACACTGAAGCTTTCTTT CASSLVLENTEAFF
TRBJ2-2 TRBV19 . . TGTGCCAGTAGTCTCCCCCGGCAGGGCTGGAACACCGGGGAGCTGTTTTTT CASSLPRQGWNTGELFF
TRBJ2-2 TRBV13 . few TGTGCCAGCAGCCACGGGGGATTGGCCGGGGAGCTGTTTTTT CASSHGGLAGELFF
TRBJ2-1 TRBV20-1 . few TGCAGTGCTAGAGATTACCAGGGGCTGAACAATGAGCAGTTCTTC CSARDYQGLNNEQFF
TRBJ1-2 TRBV20-1 . . TGCAGTGCTAGGCCCCGGGGCCAATCCTATGGCTACACCTTC CSARPRGQSYGYTF
TRBJ2-3 TRBV12-3/TRBV12-4 . many TGTGCCAGCACCCCAGGGGGGCTAGCGGACTCAGATACGCAGTATTTT CASTPGGLADSDTQYF
TRBJ2-1 TRBV7-9 . few TGTGCCAGCAGCCCGGAGATGAGCTCCTACAATGAGCAGTTCTTC CASSPEMSSYNEQFF
TRBJ1-5 TRBV7-8 TRBD1 many TGTGCCAGCAGCGCCTTACAGGGGCCGAGTCAGCCCCAGCATTTT CASSALQGPSQPQHF
TRBJ2-3 TRBV11-2 TRBD2 few TGTGCCAGCAGCTTCCTAGCGGGGGGGCCTGCAGATACGCAGTATTTT CASSFLAGGPADTQYF
TRBJ1-2 TRBV7-6 TRBD1 few TGTGCCAGCACCCCGGTGCCGGGACAGGTTTCTAACTATGGCTACACCTTC CASTPVPGQVSNYGYTF
TRBJ2-7 TRBV7-8 TRBD1 . TGTGCCAGCGCATGGGACAGGGGCGCCGGGGAGCAGTACTTC CASAWDRGAGEQYF
TRBJ2-5 TRBV28 . . TGTGCCAGCAGTTTCGTGGGGGCGCTTGAGTTGGAGACCCAGTACTTC CASSFVGALELETQYF
TRBJ2-7 TRBV20-1 . once TGCAGTGCGGTCAGAAACGAGCAGTACTTC CSAVRNEQYF
TRBJ2-7 TRBV7-6 TRBD1 . TGTGCCAGCAGCGAAGGACAGGGGGCATCTTACGAGCAGTACTTC CASSEGQGASYEQYF
TRBJ1-1 TRBV2 . . TGTGCCAGCAACGGTGGCGCTGAAGCTTTCTTT CASNGGAEAFF
TRBJ2-3 TRBV5-5 . few TGTGCCAGCAGCTTGGTAGGTCAGGAACCAGATACGCAGTATTTT CASSLVGQEPDTQYF
TRBJ1-6 TRBV11-2 . few TGTGCCAGCAGCTTAGGCCCCGAGTGGGGGCTTAATTCACCCCTCCACTTT CASSLGPEWGLNSPLHF
TRBJ2-7 TRBV5-1 . . TGCGCCAGCAGCCCCTATGAACAGGGATCTGGCCACGAGCAGTACTTC CASSPYEQGSGHEQYF
TRBJ2-5 TRBV7-9 . . TGTGCCAGCAGCCCAACCACCAGGGACGGACAAGAGACCCAGTACTTC CASSPTTRDGQETQYF
TRBJ2-6 TRBV6-6 . few TGTGCCAGCAGTCCCAATCGGGCCAACGTCCTGACTTTC CASSPNRANVLTF
TRBJ2-2 TRBV28 . . TGTGCCAGCAGTACGGACGGGAACACCGGGGAGCTGTTTTTT CASSTDGNTGELFF
TRBJ2-1 TRBV25-1 . . TGTGCCGCAGTTGGGGGTAGCTCCTACAATGAGCAGTTCTTC CAAVGGSSYNEQFF
TRBJ1-1 TRBV28 TRBD1 many TGTGCCAGCAGTATCTACAGGGGCGGTGAGGGTGAAGCTTTCTTT CASSIYRGGEGEAFF
TRBJ2-7 TRBV20-1 TRBD1 few TGCAGTGCTAGAGGCAGCTCCCTGACAGGGGGCCTTAACGAGCAGTACTTC CSARGSSLTGGLNEQYF
TRBJ1-5 TRBV28 . . TGTGCCAGCAGTTTCGGCAGGTTTAGCAATCAGCCCCAGCATTTT CASSFGRFSNQPQHF
TRBJ1-2 TRBV6-5 . . TGTGCCAGCAGTTTCTCGACAGGATCCCTCTATGGCTACACCTTC CASSFSTGSLYGYTF
TRBJ2-7 TRBV28 TRBD1 . TGTGCCAGCAGTCCGGGGACAGGGATAGACGAGCAGTACTTC CASSPGTGIDEQYF
TRBJ1-2 TRBV24-1 . . TGTGCCACCAGTAAAGGGAATGGCTACACCTTC CATSKGNGYTF
TRBJ2-2 TRBV12-3/TRBV12-4 TRBD1 many TGTGCCAGCAGTGCCGCCACAGGGGTGGACACCGGGGAGCTGTTTTTT CASSAATGVDTGELFF
TRBJ2-5 TRBV6-5 TRBD2 many TGTGCCAGCAGTTACTCGTCTAGCGGAGCGGTTGTGGGGATCCAAGAGACCCAGTACTTC CASSYSSSGAVVGIQETQYF